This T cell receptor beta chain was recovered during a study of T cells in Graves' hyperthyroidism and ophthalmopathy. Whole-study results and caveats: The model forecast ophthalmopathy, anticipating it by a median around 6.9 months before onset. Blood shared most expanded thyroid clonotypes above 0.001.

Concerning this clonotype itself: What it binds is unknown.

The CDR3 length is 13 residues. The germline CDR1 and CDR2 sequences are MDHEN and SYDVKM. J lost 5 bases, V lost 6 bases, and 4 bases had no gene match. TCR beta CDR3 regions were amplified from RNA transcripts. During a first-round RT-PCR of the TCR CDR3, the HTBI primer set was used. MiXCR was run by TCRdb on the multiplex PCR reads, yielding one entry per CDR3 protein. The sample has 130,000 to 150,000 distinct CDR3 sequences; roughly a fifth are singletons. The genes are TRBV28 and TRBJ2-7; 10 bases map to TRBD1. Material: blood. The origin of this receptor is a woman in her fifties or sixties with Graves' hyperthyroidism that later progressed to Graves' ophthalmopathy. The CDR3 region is CASRGTGADEQYF. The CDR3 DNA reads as TGTGCCAGCAGGGGGACAGGGGCCGACGAGCAGTACTTC.